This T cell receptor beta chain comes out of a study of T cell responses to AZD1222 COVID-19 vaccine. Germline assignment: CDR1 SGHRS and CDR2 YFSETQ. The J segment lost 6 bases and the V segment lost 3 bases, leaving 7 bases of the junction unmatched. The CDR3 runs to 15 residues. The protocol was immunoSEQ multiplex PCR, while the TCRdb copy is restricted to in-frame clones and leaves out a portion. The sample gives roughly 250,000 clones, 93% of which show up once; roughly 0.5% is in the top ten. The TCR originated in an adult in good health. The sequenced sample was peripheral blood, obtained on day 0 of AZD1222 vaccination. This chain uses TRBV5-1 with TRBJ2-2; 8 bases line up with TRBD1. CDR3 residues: CASSYDRGVAGELFF. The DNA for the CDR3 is TGCGCCAGCAGCTATGACAGGGGAGTGGCCGGGGAGCTGTTTTTT.